The T cell receptor beta chain described here comes from a study of T cell responses to AZD1222 COVID-19 vaccine. Overall study context: Pooled together were second doses at about 4 or about 12 weeks.

Trimming removed 4 bases from V and 6 bases from J; junction bases left unmatched: 2. Germline assignment: CDR1 LGHDT and CDR2 YNNKEL (reference sequence). CDR3 size: 14 residues. Note on this clone: Its specificity is unknown.

Whole-study results and caveats: Only five or six people who got AZD1222 tested seropositive at baseline.

Produced via immunoSEQ multiplex PCR; TCRdb's table is partial and in-frame only. The repertoire includes 130,000 to 150,000 clones, about 92% of them detected once, and approximately 2% sits in the top ten. The chain combines TRBV3-1 (or the pseudogene TRBV3-2) with TRBJ2-1; 11 positions match TRBD2. The source of this sequence is an adult in good health. The input for sequencing was peripheral blood, taken on day 0 of AZD1222 vaccination. CDR3: CASSRSGGANEQFF. As DNA, the CDR3 is TGTGCCAGCAGCCGTAGCGGGGGGGCCAATGAGCAGTTCTTC.